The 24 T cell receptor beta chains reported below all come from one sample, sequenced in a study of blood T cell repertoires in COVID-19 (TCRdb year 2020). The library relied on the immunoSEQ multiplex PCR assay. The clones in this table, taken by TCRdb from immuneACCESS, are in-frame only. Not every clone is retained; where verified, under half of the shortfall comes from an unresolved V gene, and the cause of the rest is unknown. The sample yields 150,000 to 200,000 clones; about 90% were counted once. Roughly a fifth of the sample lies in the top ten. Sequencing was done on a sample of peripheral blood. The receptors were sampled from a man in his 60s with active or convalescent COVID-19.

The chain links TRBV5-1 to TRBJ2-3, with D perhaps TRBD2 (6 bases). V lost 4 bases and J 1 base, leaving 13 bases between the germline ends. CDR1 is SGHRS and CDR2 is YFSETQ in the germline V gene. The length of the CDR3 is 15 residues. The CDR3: CASSPPTGGTDTQYF. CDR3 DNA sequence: TGCGCCAGCAGCCCCCCAACGGGGGGCACAGATACGCAGTATTTT.

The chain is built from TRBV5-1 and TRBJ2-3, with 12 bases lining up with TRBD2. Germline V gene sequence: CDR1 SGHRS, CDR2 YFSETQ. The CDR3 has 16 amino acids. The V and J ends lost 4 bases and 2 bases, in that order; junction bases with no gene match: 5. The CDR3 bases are TGCGCCAGCAGCCACGGACTAGCGGGGACCACAGATACGCAGTATTTT. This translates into CASSHGLAGTTDTQYF.

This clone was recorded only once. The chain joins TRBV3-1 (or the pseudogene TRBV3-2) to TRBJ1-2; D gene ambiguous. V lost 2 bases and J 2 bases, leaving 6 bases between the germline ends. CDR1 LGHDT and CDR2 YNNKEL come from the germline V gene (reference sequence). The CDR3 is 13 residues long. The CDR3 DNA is TGTGCCAGCAGCCAAAGTCAGAACTATGGCTACACCTTC. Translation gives CASSQSQNYGYTF.

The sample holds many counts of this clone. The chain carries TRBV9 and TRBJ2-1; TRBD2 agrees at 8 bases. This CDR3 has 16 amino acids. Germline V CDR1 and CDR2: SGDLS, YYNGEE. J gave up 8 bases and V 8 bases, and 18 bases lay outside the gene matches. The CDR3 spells CASTYRAGAGGDEQFF. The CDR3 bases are TGTGCCAGTACCTATAGGGCCGGGGCGGGAGGCGATGAGCAGTTCTTC.

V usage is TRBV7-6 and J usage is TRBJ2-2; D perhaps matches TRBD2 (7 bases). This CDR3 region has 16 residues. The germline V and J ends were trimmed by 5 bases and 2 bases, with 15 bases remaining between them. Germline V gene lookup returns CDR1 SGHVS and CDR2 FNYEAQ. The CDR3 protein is CASSRRGGGNTGELFF. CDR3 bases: TGTGCCAGCAGCCGGCGGGGAGGGGGAAACACCGGGGAGCTGTTTTTT.

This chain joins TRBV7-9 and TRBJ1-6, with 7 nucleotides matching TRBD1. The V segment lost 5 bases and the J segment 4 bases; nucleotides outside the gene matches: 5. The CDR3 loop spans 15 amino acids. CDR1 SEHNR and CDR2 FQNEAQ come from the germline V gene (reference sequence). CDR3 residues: CASSPWTGYNSPLHF. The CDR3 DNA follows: TGTGCCAGCAGCCCCTGGACAGGTTATAATTCACCCCTCCACTTT.

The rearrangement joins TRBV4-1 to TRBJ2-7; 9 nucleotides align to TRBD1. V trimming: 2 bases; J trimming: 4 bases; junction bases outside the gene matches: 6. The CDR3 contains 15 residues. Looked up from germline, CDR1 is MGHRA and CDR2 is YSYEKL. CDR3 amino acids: CASSQKTGGGYEQYF. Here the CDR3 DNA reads TGCGCCAGCAGCCAAAAAACAGGGGGCGGATACGAGCAGTACTTC.

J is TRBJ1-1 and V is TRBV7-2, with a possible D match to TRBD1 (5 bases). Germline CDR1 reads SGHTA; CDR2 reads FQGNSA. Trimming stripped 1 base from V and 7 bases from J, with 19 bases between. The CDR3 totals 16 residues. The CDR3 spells CASSLVSQGGFSEAFF. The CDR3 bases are TGTGCCAGCAGCTTAGTGTCCCAGGGAGGGTTTAGTGAAGCTTTCTTT.

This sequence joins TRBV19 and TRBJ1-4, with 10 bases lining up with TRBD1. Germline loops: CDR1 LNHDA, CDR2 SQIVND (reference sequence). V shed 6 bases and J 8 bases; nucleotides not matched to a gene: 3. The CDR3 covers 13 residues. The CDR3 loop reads CASSRQGAEKLFF. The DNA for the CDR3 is TGTGCCAGTAGCCGACAGGGGGCGGAAAAACTGTTTTTT. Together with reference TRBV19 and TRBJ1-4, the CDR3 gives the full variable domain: DGGITQSPKYLFRKEGQNVTLSCEQNLNHDAMYWYRQDPGQGLRLIYYSQIVNDFQKGDIAEGYSVSREKKESFPLTVTSAQKNPTAFYLCASSRQGAEKLFFGSGTQLSVL.

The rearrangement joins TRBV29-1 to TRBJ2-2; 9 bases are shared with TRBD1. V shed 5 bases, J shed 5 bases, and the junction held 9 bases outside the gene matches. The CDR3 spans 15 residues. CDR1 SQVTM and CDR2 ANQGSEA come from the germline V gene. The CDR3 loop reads CSVRTGTGSTGELFF. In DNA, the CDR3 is TGCAGCGTTCGTACCGGGACAGGGAGTACCGGGGAGCTGTTTTTT.

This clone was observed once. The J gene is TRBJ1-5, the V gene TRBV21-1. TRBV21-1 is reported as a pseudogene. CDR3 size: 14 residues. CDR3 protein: CATLAGVGNQPQHF. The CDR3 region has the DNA TGTGCCACTTTAGCCGGGGTGGGCAATCAGCCCCAGCATTTT.

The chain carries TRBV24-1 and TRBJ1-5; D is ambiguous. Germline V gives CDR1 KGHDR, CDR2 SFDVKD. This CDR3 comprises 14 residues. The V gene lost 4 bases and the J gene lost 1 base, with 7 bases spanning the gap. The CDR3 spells CATSDSRSNQPQHF. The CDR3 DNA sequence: TGTGCCACCAGTGACTCGAGGAGCAATCAGCCCCAGCATTTT.

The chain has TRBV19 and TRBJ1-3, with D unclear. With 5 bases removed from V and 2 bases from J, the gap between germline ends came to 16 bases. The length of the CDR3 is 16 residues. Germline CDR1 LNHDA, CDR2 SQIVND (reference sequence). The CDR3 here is CASSSPGIKTGNTIYF. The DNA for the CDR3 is TGTGCCAGTAGTTCACCGGGGATCAAAACTGGAAACACCATATATTTT. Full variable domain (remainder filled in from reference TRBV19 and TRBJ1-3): DGGITQSPKYLFRKEGQNVTLSCEQNLNHDAMYWYRQDPGQGLRLIYYSQIVNDFQKGDIAEGYSVSREKKESFPLTVTSAQKNPTAFYLCASSSPGIKTGNTIYFGEGSWLTVV.

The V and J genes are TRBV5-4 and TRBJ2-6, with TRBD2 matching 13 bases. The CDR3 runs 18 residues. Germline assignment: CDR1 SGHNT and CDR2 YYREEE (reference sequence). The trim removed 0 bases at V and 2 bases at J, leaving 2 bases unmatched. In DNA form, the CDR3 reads TGTGCCAGCAGCTTGGGTGGGACTAGCGGGGCTGGGGCCAACGTCCTGACTTTC. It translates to CASSLGGTSGAGANVLTF.

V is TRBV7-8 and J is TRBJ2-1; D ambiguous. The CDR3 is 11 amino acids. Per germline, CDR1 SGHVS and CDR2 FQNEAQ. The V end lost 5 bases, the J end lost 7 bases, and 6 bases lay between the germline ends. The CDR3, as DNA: TGTGCCAGCAGCCTAATGAATGAGCAGTTCTTC. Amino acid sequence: CASSLMNEQFF.

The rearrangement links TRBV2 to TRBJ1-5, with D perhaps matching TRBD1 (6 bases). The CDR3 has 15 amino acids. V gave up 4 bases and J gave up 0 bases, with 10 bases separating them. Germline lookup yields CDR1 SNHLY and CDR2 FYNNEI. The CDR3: CASSGTAYSNQPQHF. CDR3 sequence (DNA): TGTGCCAGCAGTGGGACAGCCTATAGCAATCAGCCCCAGCATTTT.

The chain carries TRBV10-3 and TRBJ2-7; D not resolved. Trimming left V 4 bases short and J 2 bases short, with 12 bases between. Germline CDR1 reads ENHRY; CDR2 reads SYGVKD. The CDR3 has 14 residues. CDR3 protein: CAISAMQAPYEQYF. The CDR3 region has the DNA TGTGCCATCAGTGCTATGCAGGCGCCCTACGAGCAGTACTTC.

This chain's CDR3 is CATSDGGGDEKLFF. DNA for the CDR3: TGTGCCACCAGTGACGGGGGTGGGGATGAAAAACTGTTTTTT. The rearrangement links TRBV24-1 to TRBJ1-4; weak D call: TRBD1 (5 bases). The germline gives CDR1 KGHDR, CDR2 SFDVKD. With 4 bases removed from V and 6 bases from J, the gap between germline ends came to 11 bases. This CDR3 has 14 amino acids.

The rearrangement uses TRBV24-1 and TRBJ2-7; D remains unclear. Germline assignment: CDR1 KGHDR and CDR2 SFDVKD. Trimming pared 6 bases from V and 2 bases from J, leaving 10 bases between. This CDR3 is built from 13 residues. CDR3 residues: CATSHPQTYEQYF. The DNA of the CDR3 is TGTGCCACCAGTCATCCACAGACCTACGAGCAGTACTTC.

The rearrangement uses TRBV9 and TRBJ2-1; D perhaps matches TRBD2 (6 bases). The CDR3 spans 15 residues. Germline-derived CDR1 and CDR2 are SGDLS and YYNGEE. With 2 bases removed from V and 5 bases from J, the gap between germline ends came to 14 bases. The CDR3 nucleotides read TGTGCCAGCAGCGTTACGCCCGGGACTCACAATGAGCAGTTCTTC. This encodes CASSVTPGTHNEQFF. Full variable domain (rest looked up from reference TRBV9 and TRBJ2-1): DSGVTQTPKHLITATGQRVTLRCSPRSGDLSVYWYQQSLDQGLQFLIQYYNGEERAKGNILERFSAQQFPDLHSELNLSSLELGDSALYFCASSVTPGTHNEQFFGPGTRLTVL.

CDR3 DNA: TGTGCCAGCAGCCTTCTAGGGACAGGGTACTATGGCTACACCTTC. Encoded protein: CASSLLGTGYYGYTF. The chain joins TRBV6-2 or TRBV6-3 to TRBJ1-2; 9 positions match TRBD1. From germline, CDR1 is MNHEY and CDR2 SVGEGT. The CDR3 runs 15 residues. With V trimmed by 6 bases and J by 3 bases, 8 bases remained unmatched.

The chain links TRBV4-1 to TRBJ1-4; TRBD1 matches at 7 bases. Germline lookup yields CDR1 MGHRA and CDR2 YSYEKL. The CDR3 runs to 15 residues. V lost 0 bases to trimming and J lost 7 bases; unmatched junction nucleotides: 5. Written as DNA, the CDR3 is TGCGCCAGCAGCCAAGAAGACAGGGTGAGTGAAAAACTGTTTTTT. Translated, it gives CASSQEDRVSEKLFF.

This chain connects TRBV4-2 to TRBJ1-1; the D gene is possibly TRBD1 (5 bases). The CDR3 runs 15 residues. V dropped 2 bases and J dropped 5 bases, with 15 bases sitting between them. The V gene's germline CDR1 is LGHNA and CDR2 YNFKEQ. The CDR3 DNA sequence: TGTGCCAGCAGCCAAAGGGCAGGGTATGGAACTGAAGCTTTCTTT. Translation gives CASSQRAGYGTEAFF.

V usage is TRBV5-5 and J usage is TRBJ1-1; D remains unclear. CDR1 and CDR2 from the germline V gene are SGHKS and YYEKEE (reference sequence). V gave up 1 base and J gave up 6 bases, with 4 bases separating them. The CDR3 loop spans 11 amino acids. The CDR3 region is CASSLFSEAFF. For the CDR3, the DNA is TGTGCCAGCAGCTTGTTCTCTGAAGCTTTCTTT.